One TCR beta chain is described in this entry. What it binds is not known. Libraries were prepared by immunoSEQ multiplex PCR; TCRdb keeps only in-frame clonotypes and omits some of them. The sample records some 150,000 clones, less than 90% being singletons. The data are from a study of T cell responses to AZD1222 COVID-19 vaccine. Regarding the study as a whole: Seropositive AZD1222 recipients at baseline numbered only 6 or 7. Repertoire sampling was restricted to post-peak T cell response timepoints.

Germline loops: CDR1 MNHNY, CDR2 SVGAGI (reference sequence). Trimming cost V 6 bases and J 6 bases; bases outside gene matches: 11. The CDR3 consists of 16 residues. V is TRBV6-6 and J is TRBJ1-6, with 7 positions matching TRBD1. This sample comprised peripheral blood, obtained on day 0 of MenACWY control vaccination. The receptor comes from an adult in good health. The CDR3 bases are TGTGCCAGCAGCCATACCCGGACAGGACTTAATTCACCCCTCCACTTT. It yields the protein CASSHTRTGLNSPLHF.